The entry that follows covers one TCR beta chain sequence. V was pared by 6 bases and J by 8 bases, with 10 bases between. Germline lookup yields CDR1 MNHEY and CDR2 SVGAGI. The CDR3 is 11 amino acids. The study drew participants aged about 18 to 95 years from some 24 US areas. The data stem from a study of blood T cell repertoires in COVID-19. At the level of the study: In each case, the material was cDNA or gDNA derived from T cells, B-cell-depleted T cells, or PBMCs.

How the authors handled the data: Reference gene primer amplification in the assay estimated nucleated cell counts. Produced via immunoSEQ multiplex PCR; TCRdb's table is partial and in-frame only. V and J calls and clone size are copied from that table; D and trimming were computed from the DNA. Counted here are about 480,000 clones, roughly nine tenths occurring once; the ten biggest clones make up 7% to 10%. The sequence was collected from a woman in her sixties or seventies who had recovered from COVID-19. The chain combines TRBV6-5 with TRBJ1-1, with a weak D call TRBD1 (5 bases). The sample comprised PBMCs or T cells enriched from blood (not recorded which). The CDR3 protein is CASSRTGEAFF. The CDR3 nucleotides read TGTGCCAGCAGCCGAACAGGAGAAGCTTTCTTT.